These 31 T cell receptor beta chains were all obtained from the same sample, sequenced in a study of Tregs in tolerant kidney transplant recipients. The protocol was immunoSEQ multiplex PCR, while the TCRdb copy is restricted to in-frame clones and leaves out a portion. The repertoire includes 15,000 to 20,000 clones, 65% to 90% of them detected once, and 2% to 2.5% sits in the top ten. The sequenced material came from Tregs from blood. All receptors come from a human donor in good health.

A single count supports this clone. The chain combines TRBV7-9 with TRBJ1-3; D is unclear. Germline-derived CDR1 and CDR2 are SEHNR and FQNEAQ (reference sequence). There are 15 residues in the CDR3. Trimming took off 3 bases at V and 0 bases at J, with 9 bases between the two ends. DNA of the CDR3: TGTGCCAGCAGCTTCTCGGTGTACTCTGGAAACACCATATATTTT. Residues: CASSFSVYSGNTIYF.

This chain connects TRBV4-1 to TRBJ1-2; perhaps TRBD1 as D (6 bases). Germline-derived CDR1 and CDR2 are MGHRA and YSYEKL. V shed 0 bases and J shed 8 bases, with 25 bases lying between them. CDR3 length: 18 residues. In DNA, the CDR3 is TGCGCCAGCAGCCAAGAAGGCTCCCCGGGATGGTGGGGGGCGGGCTACACCTTC. Its translation is CASSQEGSPGWWGAGYTF.

The J gene is TRBJ1-5, the V gene TRBV15; 11 bases agree with TRBD1. The germline V gene has CDR1 LNHNV and CDR2 YYDKDF (reference sequence). V was pared by 5 bases and J by 4 bases, with 4 bases of the junction left unmatched. The CDR3 contains 15 residues. CDR3 loop: CATSRGQGGNQPQHF. CDR3 nucleotides: TGTGCCACCAGCCGGGGACAGGGGGGAAATCAGCCCCAGCATTTT.

V is TRBV2 and J is TRBJ2-7; TRBD2 aligns across 8 bases. Germline V gene data show CDR1 as SNHLY and CDR2 as FYNNEI. V was pared by 4 bases and J by 6 bases, with 5 bases of the junction left unmatched. This CDR3 is 13 amino acids long. CDR3 DNA: TGTGCCAGCAGTGGGGAGCGGGAGACCGAGCAGTACTTC. Amino acids: CASSGERETEQYF.

V is TRBV11-3 and J is TRBJ1-5, with D unclear. This CDR3 is 16 amino acids long. CDR1 SGHNT and CDR2 YENEEA come from the germline V gene. V gave up 5 bases and J gave up 0 bases, with 14 bases separating them. The CDR3 loop reads CASSHRGSHSNQPQHF. Written as DNA, the CDR3 is TGTGCCAGCAGCCATCGGGGTTCGCATAGCAATCAGCCCCAGCATTTT.

The rearrangement joins TRBV11-1 to TRBJ2-1; the match to TRBD2 covers 10 bases. Germline V gene data show CDR1 as SGHAT and CDR2 as FQDESV (reference sequence). CDR3 length equals 15 residues. The trim removed 4 bases at V and 6 bases at J, leaving 6 bases unmatched. The CDR3 coding sequence is TGTGCCAGCAGCTCGGGACTAGCGAGATCCAATGAGCAGTTCTTC. Translating it yields CASSSGLARSNEQFF.

This chain uses TRBV6-5 with TRBJ2-7; a weak D match, TRBD2 (5 bases). Germline lookup yields CDR1 MNHEY and CDR2 SVGAGI. Deletions cut 6 bases from V and 7 bases from J, with 13 bases between. The CDR3 runs to 12 residues. CDR3 DNA sequence: TGTGCCAGCAGCAAGACTACGGGGGAGCAGTACTTC. It is translated as CASSKTTGEQYF.

The chain links TRBV21-1 to TRBJ1-4. TRBV21-1 is labeled a pseudogene. This CDR3 has 15 residues. Here the CDR3 reads CASRRPYLNGEKLFF. The CDR3 coding sequence is TGTGCCAGCCGGCGACCCTACCTCAATGGTGAAAAACTGTTTTTT.

On this clone: Lacking the conserved final phenylalanine or tryptophan, this CDR3 likely reflects a read error. It is unclear where the CDR3 begins or ends on the DNA, so no DNA is shown, and the CDR3 is as TCRdb lists it. The chain couples TRBV6-8 to TRBJ1-2. In germline, CDR1 is MNHGY, CDR2 SAAAGT. The CDR3 length is 9 residues, termini included. CDR3 sequence: CASSSLRGL.

The chain joins TRBV14 to TRBJ1-3; D is unclear. There are 13 residues in the CDR3. The germline CDR1 and CDR2 sequences are SGHDN and FVKESK. Trimming stripped 0 bases from V and 4 bases from J, with 4 bases between. The CDR3 here is CASSQDRGNTIYF. The CDR3 nucleotides read TGTGCCAGCAGCCAAGACAGGGGAAACACCATATATTTT.

The V call is TRBV11-2, the J call TRBJ2-3; TRBD2 is a possible D gene (6 bases). Trimming took off 5 bases at V and 0 bases at J, with 15 bases between the two ends. This CDR3 spans 16 amino acids. Per the germline V gene, CDR1 is SGHAT and CDR2 is FQNNGV. CDR3 bases: TGTGCCAGCAGCCTCGGACTATTATCTAGCACAGATACGCAGTATTTT. Protein sequence: CASSLGLLSSTDTQYF.

This clone was recorded once. The chain carries TRBV19 and TRBJ1-1, with D possibly TRBD1 on 6 matching bases. The V end lost 6 bases, the J end lost 5 bases, and 28 bases lay between the germline ends. CDR3 length: 18 amino acids. Germline-derived CDR1 and CDR2 are LNHDA and SQIVND (reference sequence). CDR3 sequence reads: CASRWATGGTVRWTEAFF. CDR3 DNA: TGTGCCAGTAGGTGGGCAACCGGGGGCACGGTTCGATGGACTGAAGCTTTCTTT.

A few counts support this clone. V and J are TRBV27 and TRBJ1-6; no definite D call. Germline CDR1 is MNHEY and CDR2 is SMNVEV (reference sequence). Trimming shortened V by 2 bases and J by 11 bases, and 16 bases separated the two germline ends. The CDR3 covers 15 residues. CDR3 DNA: TGTGCCAGCAGTTTAAATTTGGCCTCTCGAACACCCCTCCACTTT. Its protein product is CASSLNLASRTPLHF.

The V gene is TRBV27, the J gene TRBJ2-7; D may correspond to TRBD1 or TRBD2 (5 bases each). The CDR3 sequence is 13 residues long. Germline V gene lookup returns CDR1 MNHEY and CDR2 SMNVEV (reference sequence). Between the trimmed V and J ends, which lost 3 bases and 5 bases, there was a span of 11 bases. This CDR3 reads CASSFRQGHEQYF. The CDR3 DNA sequence: TGTGCCAGCAGTTTTCGGCAGGGACACGAGCAGTACTTC.

In DNA form, the CDR3 reads TGTGCCAGCAGGGGGAGCCAGGGCTCTATGGTCTACACCTTC. Encoded protein: CASRGSQGSMVYTF. The V gene is TRBV5-6, the J gene TRBJ1-2; D possibly corresponds to TRBD1 (5 bases). The V and J ends lost 5 bases and 10 bases respectively, with 21 bases between them. The germline V gene has CDR1 SGHDT and CDR2 YYEEEE. The CDR3 covers 14 residues.

This clone was counted only a few times. This chain joins TRBV14 and TRBJ2-1; D may correspond to TRBD1 or TRBD2 (5 bases each). V was pared by 0 bases and J by 12 bases, with 15 bases between. The germline CDR1 and CDR2 sequences are SGHDN and FVKESK. The CDR3 contains 14 residues. The CDR3 spells CASSQDAAGSGQFF. The CDR3 DNA reads as TGTGCCAGCAGCCAAGATGCGGCAGGGAGTGGGCAGTTCTTC.

The chain links TRBV6-5 to TRBJ1-1; tentatively, D is TRBD1 (6 bases). CDR1 is MNHEY and CDR2 is SVGAGI in the germline V gene. The V and J ends lost 6 bases and 1 base respectively, with 15 bases between them. The length of the CDR3 is 15 residues. The CDR3 DNA reads TGTGCCAGCAGACGTACAGGGAGAAAGAACACTGAAGCTTTCTTT. It encodes CASRRTGRKNTEAFF.

The chain uses TRBV7-6 and TRBJ2-6, with D maybe TRBD2 (6 bases). Germline V gene data show CDR1 as SGHVS and CDR2 as FNYEAQ. The CDR3 runs 16 residues. V was clipped by 3 bases and J by 0 bases, with 9 bases between them. DNA of the CDR3: TGTGCCAGCAGCTTGGGGGGTTTCTCTGGGGCCAACGTCCTGACTTTC. Translated, it gives CASSLGGFSGANVLTF.

This rearrangement joins TRBV7-7 to TRBJ2-3; no reliable D call. The CDR3 extends over 13 amino acids. Germline CDR1 SSHAT, CDR2 FNYEAQ (reference sequence). The ends were cut back, 2 bases at V and 6 bases at J, with 9 bases in the middle. CDR3 DNA sequence: TGTGCCAGCAGCTTAAGGCGAGCGGATACGCAGTATTTT. Translation gives CASSLRRADTQYF.

This rearrangement joins TRBV5-4 to TRBJ1-1, with 8 bases lining up with TRBD1. J gave up 10 bases and V 2 bases, and 7 bases lay outside the gene matches. The CDR3 has 13 residues. Germline V gene data show CDR1 as SGHNT and CDR2 as YYREEE (reference sequence). The CDR3 loop is CASSFRQGAGAFF. The CDR3 coding sequence is TGTGCCAGCAGCTTCCGTCAGGGGGCTGGAGCTTTCTTT.

This chain uses TRBV18 with TRBJ2-5, with TRBD1 as a possible D gene (6 bases). CDR3 length: 15 residues. V gave up 3 bases and J gave up 6 bases, with 17 bases separating them. Germline CDR1 and CDR2: KGHSH and LQKENI. The CDR3 nucleotides are TGTGCCAGCTCACCCCTAGCAGGGGAAATCAAGACCCAGTACTTC. The encoded protein is CASSPLAGEIKTQYF.

The J gene is TRBJ2-3, the V gene TRBV9; D is undetermined. Deletions cut 1 base from V and 2 bases from J, with 5 bases between. CDR3 length: 13 amino acids. The germline V gene has CDR1 SGDLS and CDR2 YYNGEE. The CDR3 bases are TGTGCCAGCAGCGTACGCGACACAGATACGCAGTATTTT. It translates to CASSVRDTDTQYF.

This clone is a singleton in its sample. The chain recombines TRBV18 with TRBJ1-1; 11 bases fit TRBD1. The germline V gene encodes CDR1 KGHSH and CDR2 LQKENI. Unmatched junction bases numbered 6, after V lost 5 bases and J lost 7 bases. The CDR3 has 14 amino acids. The CDR3 region is CASSARTGGNEAFF. The CDR3 nucleotides are TGTGCCAGCTCAGCCAGGACAGGGGGCAATGAAGCTTTCTTT.

This clone occurred once. The CDR3 protein is CASSTDYSGNTIYF. The DNA of the CDR3 is TGTGCCAGTAGTACGGACTACTCTGGAAACACCATATATTTT. The rearrangement joins TRBV19 to TRBJ1-3; D is unclear. CDR1 is LNHDA, CDR2 SQIVND, per germline (reference sequence). The CDR3 consists of 14 residues. Trimming removed 4 bases from V and 0 bases from J, with 7 bases in between.

This clone was observed a single time. The chain carries TRBV7-2 and TRBJ2-7; TRBD1 agrees at 7 bases. The CDR3 is 15 residues long. The V segment lost 7 bases and the J segment 4 bases; nucleotides outside the gene matches: 13. CDR1 is SGHTA, CDR2 FQGNSA, per germline. Here the CDR3 DNA reads TGTGCCAGCACCCGGACAGGAGTGGGGTCTTACGAGCAGTACTTC. Its protein product is CASTRTGVGSYEQYF.

Note on this clone: In the same sample, other DNA sequences code for this CDR3. This chain uses TRBV18 with TRBJ2-5; D is undetermined. In germline, CDR1 is KGHSH, CDR2 LQKENI. There are 11 residues in the CDR3. The ends were cut back, 2 bases at V and 5 bases at J, with 3 bases in the middle. CDR3 in amino acids: CASSPAETQYF. For the CDR3, the DNA is TGTGCCAGCTCACCAGCGGAGACCCAGTACTTC.

The chain uses TRBV7-6 and TRBJ2-2; either TRBD1 or TRBD2 may fit D (6 bases each). The CDR3 has 15 residues. With 1 base removed from V and 5 bases from J, the gap between germline ends came to 11 bases. Looked up from germline, CDR1 is SGHVS and CDR2 is FNYEAQ. The CDR3: CASSLGGASTGELFF. The DNA for the CDR3 is TGTGCCAGCAGCTTAGGGGGGGCATCGACCGGGGAGCTGTTTTTT.

The chain employs TRBV2 and TRBJ2-7, with D possibly being TRBD2 (5 bases). Trimming stripped 5 bases from V and 2 bases from J, with 13 bases between. This CDR3 spans 14 amino acids. The V gene's germline CDR1 is SNHLY and CDR2 FYNNEI. The CDR3 DNA sequence: TGTGCCAGCAGTTTACACGGAGGCGCCTACGAGCAGTACTTC. The encoded protein is CASSLHGGAYEQYF. Looking up the rest from reference TRBV2 and TRBJ2-7 gives the full variable domain: EPEVTQTPSHQVTQMGQEVILRCVPISNHLYFYWYRQILGQKVEFLVSFYNNEISEKSEIFDDQFSVERPDGSNFTLKIRSTKLEDSAMYFCASSLHGGAYEQYFGPGTRLTVT.

V usage is TRBV4-3 and J usage is TRBJ1-5; D gene unclear. This CDR3 has 16 residues. Trimming left V 0 bases short and J 3 bases short, with 12 bases between. Germline-derived CDR1 and CDR2 are LGHNA and YSLEER. CDR3 nucleotide sequence: TGCGCCAGCAGCCAAGATATCGGACGGATCAATCAGCCCCAGCATTTT. This encodes CASSQDIGRINQPQHF.

The rearrangement links TRBV2 to TRBJ2-7, with 9 bases that match TRBD1. Germline CDR1 reads SNHLY; CDR2 reads FYNNEI. The CDR3 length is 16 residues. The J segment lost 6 bases and the V segment lost 2 bases, leaving 11 bases of the junction unmatched. The CDR3 sequence: CASSEFAGQGTLEQYF. CDR3 bases: TGTGCCAGCAGTGAATTCGCGGGACAGGGTACTCTCGAGCAGTACTTC.

This rearrangement joins TRBV10-3 to TRBJ1-5; unclear D gene. Germline values: CDR1 ENHRY, CDR2 SYGVKD. Trimming removed 6 bases from V and 5 bases from J, with 11 bases in between. This CDR3 has 13 amino acids. CDR3 sequence reads: CAISGGDDQPQHF. Here the CDR3 DNA reads TGTGCCATCAGCGGCGGGGATGATCAGCCCCAGCATTTT.